Listed here are 15 T cell receptor beta chains from one sample, sequenced in a study of T-cell reconstitution after alpha-beta-depleted transplantation in children. As it was prepared, the TCRbeta library received unique molecular identifiers. TCRdb re-analysed the PCR reads in MiXCR, keeping a single row per CDR3 protein. The data show 450,000 to 550,000 distinct CDR3 sequences, about an eighth seen once. The source material was PBMCs, mostly from graft donor cells, sampled 180 days after TCRalphabeta/CD19-depleted stem cell transplant. These receptors were taken from a female patient aged 2-10 years who had a stem cell transplant for aplastic anemia, so the T cells may come from the graft donor.

This sequence joins TRBV11-3 and TRBJ2-3, with 8 bases that match TRBD1. There are 16 residues in the CDR3. CDR1 is SGHNT, CDR2 YENEEA, per germline. Losses at the gene ends were 1 base for V and 2 bases for J; bases not matched to a gene: 5. The CDR3 loop is CASSLGAGGVTDTQYF. The CDR3 DNA is TGTGCCAGCAGCTTAGGTGCAGGGGGCGTCACAGATACGCAGTATTTT.

This clonotype was found a few times. The chain links TRBV5-1 to TRBJ2-4; D perhaps matches TRBD1 (5 bases). Germline V gene data show CDR1 as SGHRS and CDR2 as YFSETQ. This CDR3 has 16 residues. Trimming pared 0 bases from V and 8 bases from J, leaving 18 bases between. CDR3 nucleotide sequence: TGCGCCAGCAGCTTGGTTCCAGGGCTAAATGGGGACATTCAGTACTTC. Amino acid sequence: CASSLVPGLNGDIQYF.

In this sample, this clonotype turned up a few times. The V call is TRBV4-1, the J call TRBJ2-1; perhaps D is TRBD1 or TRBD2 (6 bases each). V lost 3 bases, J lost 9 bases, and 15 bases lay in between. Germline-derived CDR1 and CDR2 are MGHRA and YSYEKL. CDR3 length equals 14 residues. For the CDR3, the DNA is TGCGCCAGCAGCCACCCCTGGGGGGCACTTGAGCAGTTCTTC. This gives the protein CASSHPWGALEQFF.

This clonotype was recorded many times. The chain is built from TRBV12-3 or TRBV12-4 and TRBJ1-5; D gene uncertain. The length of the CDR3 is 16 residues. Trimming took off 1 base at V and 1 base at J, with 11 bases between the two ends. The CDR3 DNA reads as TGTGCCAGCAGTTTAGGGTCTTGGCAGAGCAATCAGCCCCAGCATTTT. This translates into CASSLGSWQSNQPQHF.

In its sample, this clonotype was seen a few times. This chain connects TRBV6-5 to TRBJ2-6; 8 nucleotides agree with TRBD1. CDR3 length equals 18 residues. J was trimmed by 4 bases and V by 2 bases; bases with no gene match: 10. CDR1 is MNHEY, CDR2 SVGAGI, per germline. CDR3 sequence reads: CASSYGSVGQAGANVLTF. CDR3 in DNA: TGTGCCAGCAGTTACGGGTCAGTGGGACAGGCGGGGGCCAACGTCCTGACTTTC.

This clonotype has more than one count but fewer than ten. The genes are TRBV7-9 and TRBJ2-1, with a weak D call TRBD1 (5 bases). Trimming removed 4 bases at V and 3 bases at J, with 19 bases between. The CDR3 is 17 amino acids. Germline V gene data show CDR1 as SEHNR and CDR2 as FQNEAQ (reference sequence). CDR3: CASSSREGRGIYNEQFF. DNA of the CDR3: TGTGCCAGCAGCTCCAGGGAAGGGCGCGGTATCTACAATGAGCAGTTCTTC.

The J gene is TRBJ1-1, the V gene TRBV19, with D possibly TRBD1 on 6 matching bases. This CDR3 has 13 residues. Germline-derived CDR1 and CDR2 are LNHDA and SQIVND (reference sequence). V was trimmed by 8 bases and J by 3 bases, leaving 13 bases between them. In nucleotides, the CDR3 is TGTGCCAGTGGCAGGGGTCGCGACACTGAAGCTTTCTTT. Amino acids: CASGRGRDTEAFF.

V and J are TRBV28 and TRBJ2-1; D ambiguous. Germline-derived CDR1 and CDR2 are MDHEN and SYDVKM. The CDR3 is 13 amino acids. V was clipped by 7 bases and J by 0 bases, with 7 bases between them. The CDR3 region has the DNA TGTGCCAGCACCACGCTCTCCTACAATGAGCAGTTCTTC. This sequence encodes CASTTLSYNEQFF.

This clonotype appeared a few times. This chain uses TRBV20-1 with TRBJ2-1; 11 bases line up with TRBD2. Unmatched junction bases numbered 5, after V lost 3 bases and J lost 4 bases. The CDR3 extends over 15 amino acids. CDR1 is DFQATT and CDR2 is SNEGSKA in the germline V gene (reference sequence). The CDR3 sequence is CSASASGRWYNEQFF. The CDR3 DNA reads as TGCAGTGCTAGTGCTAGCGGGAGGTGGTACAATGAGCAGTTCTTC.

The gene calls are TRBV12-3 or TRBV12-4 and TRBJ2-2; 16 bases map to TRBD2. There are 17 residues in the CDR3. V was pared by 6 bases and J by 7 bases, with 8 bases of the junction left unmatched. The CDR3 protein is CASSAGTSGRAGGELFF. The CDR3 bases are TGTGCCAGCAGCGCCGGGACTAGCGGGAGGGCCGGCGGGGAGCTGTTTTTT.

Only a few counts were recorded for this clonotype. The rearrangement links TRBV20-1 to TRBJ2-7; D might be TRBD1 (7 bases). Germline values: CDR1 DFQATT, CDR2 SNEGSKA (reference sequence). There are 17 residues in the CDR3. V shed 4 bases and J shed 6 bases, with 28 bases lying between them. CDR3 sequence reads: CSATRGGLQGLYVEQYF. The CDR3 bases are TGCAGTGCTACTAGGGGAGGCCTACAGGGGCTATATGTCGAGCAGTACTTC.

This clonotype was detected only a few times. V gene TRBV14 combines with J gene TRBJ2-3; 11 bases match TRBD2. With V trimmed by 4 bases and J by 5 bases, 5 bases remained unmatched. CDR3 length: 15 amino acids. The germline CDR1 and CDR2 sequences are SGHDN and FVKESK. The CDR3 here is CASSLSGLAVDTQYF. The CDR3 DNA is TGTGCCAGCAGCCTCTCGGGACTAGCGGTAGATACGCAGTATTTT.

This clonotype was seen ten or more times. This sequence joins TRBV29-1 and TRBJ2-7; 8 nucleotides match TRBD1. The length of the CDR3 is 14 residues. V was pared by 6 bases and J by 1 base, with 8 bases of the junction left unmatched. Germline V CDR1 and CDR2: SQVTM, ANQGSEA. CDR3 protein: CSVADRGSSYEQYF. The CDR3 bases are TGCAGCGTCGCCGACAGGGGTTCTTCCTACGAGCAGTACTTC.

In regard to this clonotype: One base away lies a much larger clone, so this may be a sequencing read error. The chain carries TRBV28 and TRBJ2-5, with D possibly being TRBD2 (5 bases). Trimming took off 4 bases at V and 4 bases at J, with 16 bases between the two ends. Germline assignment: CDR1 MDHEN and CDR2 SYDVKM. The CDR3 has 15 amino acids. This chain's CDR3 is CASSSPARAGETQYF. The DNA for the CDR3 is TGTGCCAGCAGTTCTCCTGCGCGGGCAGGAGAGACCCAGTACTTC.

This clonotype was counted a few times. This chain joins TRBV20-1 and TRBJ2-5, with unresolved D. Germline CDR1 and CDR2: DFQATT and SNEGSKA (reference sequence). The CDR3 has 11 amino acids. V was clipped by 6 bases and J by 2 bases, with 7 bases between them. CDR3 nucleotides: TGCAGTGCCGGACGGCAAGAGACCCAGTACTTC. Encoded protein: CSAGRQETQYF.